This T cell receptor (beta chain) is from a study of beta chain features in type 1 diabetes. General study points: The study left unresolved whether HLA type influences TCRB rearrangement.

In germline, CDR1 is LGHNA, CDR2 YNFKEQ. The CDR3 is 16 residues long. After removal of 1 base from V and 5 bases from J, the junction contained 8 bases not matched to a gene. About this clone: Its antigen is unidentified.

Sorting based on CD45RO/CCR7/CD25/CD127/CD95/CD27 separated CD4+ naive, central memory, regulatory and stem cell-like memory cells. Expressed TCRB transcripts were sequenced because the isolated RNA had all been reverse transcribed beforehand. Profiled with immunoSEQ multiplex PCR; TCRdb holds only in-frame clones, not every one. The sample carries almost 350,000 clones, about 18% recorded once. This chain connects TRBV4-2 to TRBJ2-5; 9 positions agree with TRBD2. Input material: naive CD4+ T cells from blood. The receptor comes from a woman under 30 in good health. This chain's CDR3 is CASSQGGAGGGETQYF. In DNA form, the CDR3 reads TGTGCCAGCAGCCAAGGCGGAGCGGGAGGAGGGGAGACCCAGTACTTC.